Listed below are T cell receptor beta chains from one sample, sequenced in a study of shared clonotypes between healthy human individuals. The method was immunoSEQ multiplex PCR; TCRdb's version includes in-frame clones alone and lacks a portion of them. The top ten hold approximately 12% of the sample, which has 530,000 or so clones, nearly 80% seen once. The sample was PBMCs. These TCRs come from a woman in her thirties or forties in good health. Some clones in this sample may be carry-over from other donors' samples. Each CDR3 is given with its conserved first and last residue. The order of the fields is CDR3 DNA, CDR3 protein, V gene, D gene, clone size, J gene. D genes are given only for firm matches. Where a row states a size, it is once, few, many or the class of an expanded clone; other rows omit it.

cdr3_nt: TGCAGCTACACTAAGGGTAGCACAGATACGCAGTATTTT
cdr3_aa: CSYTKGSTDTQYF
v_call: TRBV29-1
d_call: NA
clone_size: few
j_call: TRBJ2-3

cdr3_nt: TGTGCCAGCAGCGGCCACGGGGCATACGAGACCCAGTACTTC
cdr3_aa: CASSGHGAYETQYF
v_call: TRBV28
d_call: NA
clone_size: few
j_call: TRBJ2-5

cdr3_nt: TGCGCCAGCAGCCCCCTGGCTAGCGGGAGGGCGGAGACCCAGTACTTC
cdr3_aa: CASSPLASGRAETQYF
v_call: TRBV5-1
d_call: TRBD2
clone_size: NA
j_call: TRBJ2-5

cdr3_nt: TGCGCCAGCAGCGCATCCCAGGGGATGGCCACTGAAGCTTTCTTT
cdr3_aa: CASSASQGMATEAFF
v_call: TRBV5-1
d_call: NA
clone_size: once
j_call: TRBJ1-1

cdr3_nt: TGTGCCTGGAGTGTAGGGGGGGCTCGTTCACCCCTCCACTTT
cdr3_aa: CAWSVGGARSPLHF
v_call: TRBV30
d_call: NA
clone_size: NA
j_call: TRBJ1-6

cdr3_nt: TGTGCCAGCAGCCACAGGTGGGGGTGGCCAGGCCGCCCAGATACGCAGTATTTT
cdr3_aa: CASSHRWGWPGRPDTQYF
v_call: TRBV12-1
d_call: NA
clone_size: NA
j_call: TRBJ2-3

cdr3_nt: TGTGCCAGCAGCCCAACGGGGCGGATATACAATGAGCAGTTCTTC
cdr3_aa: CASSPTGRIYNEQFF
v_call: TRBV14
d_call: NA
clone_size: NA
j_call: TRBJ2-1

cdr3_nt: TGTGCCAGCAGTGGGCAAAACACCGGGGAGCTGTTTTTT
cdr3_aa: CASSGQNTGELFF
v_call: TRBV2
d_call: NA
clone_size: NA
j_call: TRBJ2-2

cdr3_nt: TGTGCCAGCTCGAACCGAGGACTAGCGGGAGCTCAAGAGACCCAGTACTTC
cdr3_aa: CASSNRGLAGAQETQYF
v_call: TRBV18
d_call: TRBD2
clone_size: once
j_call: TRBJ2-5

cdr3_nt: TGTGCCAGCAGTTTGGGGTATGCAACTAATGAAAAACTGTTTTTT
cdr3_aa: CASSLGYATNEKLFF
v_call: TRBV27
d_call: NA
clone_size: NA
j_call: TRBJ1-4

cdr3_nt: TGTGCCAGCAGTGATTTTATTTTGGATTTTGACAAAAACATTCAGTACTTC
cdr3_aa: CASSDFILDFDKNIQYF
v_call: TRBV2
d_call: NA
clone_size: NA
j_call: TRBJ2-4

cdr3_nt: TGTGCCAGCATGACAGGGGCGGATCAGCCCCAGCATTTT
cdr3_aa: CASMTGADQPQHF
v_call: TRBV7-8
d_call: TRBD1
clone_size: NA
j_call: TRBJ1-5

cdr3_nt: TGTGCCAGCAGCCACGGACTGCGACGGCTGGAGAACACTGAAGCTTTCTTT
cdr3_aa: CASSHGLRRLENTEAFF
v_call: TRBV2
d_call: NA
clone_size: NA
j_call: TRBJ1-1

cdr3_nt: TGTGCCAGCAGCGTACAGGGAAGCACTGAAGCTTTCTTT
cdr3_aa: CASSVQGSTEAFF
v_call: TRBV7-2
d_call: NA
clone_size: NA
j_call: TRBJ1-1

cdr3_nt: TGTGCCAGCAGTTTATTAGGACAGAACACCGGGGAGCTGTTTTTT
cdr3_aa: CASSLLGQNTGELFF
v_call: TRBV28
d_call: NA
clone_size: NA
j_call: TRBJ2-2

cdr3_nt: TGCGCCAGCAGCTCAGGGCCTTACAATGAGCAGTTCTTC
cdr3_aa: CASSSGPYNEQFF
v_call: TRBV4-1
d_call: NA
clone_size: NA
j_call: TRBJ2-1

cdr3_nt: TGTGCCAGCAGCCCAGACCGACACCCCACCGGGGAGCTGTTTTTT
cdr3_aa: CASSPDRHPTGELFF
v_call: TRBV9
d_call: NA
clone_size: NA
j_call: TRBJ2-2

cdr3_nt: TGCGCCAGCAGTTTAGGGGGCGCTGGGGCCAACGTCCTGACTTTC
cdr3_aa: CASSLGGAGANVLTF
v_call: TRBV5-1
d_call: TRBD1
clone_size: once
j_call: TRBJ2-6

cdr3_nt: TGTGCCAGCAGCTTAACCCGCGACAGGGGGTACTATGGCTACACCTTC
cdr3_aa: CASSLTRDRGYYGYTF
v_call: TRBV7-8
d_call: TRBD1
clone_size: NA
j_call: TRBJ1-2

cdr3_nt: TGTGCCAGCTCACCATCTGTGACAGGGAAGAATGAGCAGTTCTTC
cdr3_aa: CASSPSVTGKNEQFF
v_call: TRBV18
d_call: TRBD1
clone_size: NA
j_call: TRBJ2-1

cdr3_nt: TGTGCCAGCAGTTTGGGTGGGGGAGTCTCCTACGAGCAGTACTTC
cdr3_aa: CASSLGGGVSYEQYF
v_call: TRBV28
d_call: NA
clone_size: NA
j_call: TRBJ2-7

cdr3_nt: TGTGCCAGCAGCTTAGGCCTAGCGGGAGATGAGACCCAGTACTTC
cdr3_aa: CASSLGLAGDETQYF
v_call: TRBV7-3
d_call: TRBD2
clone_size: NA
j_call: TRBJ2-5

cdr3_nt: TGTGCCAGCAGCTCGGAGGGCGCGGGAGTGTTCCATGAGCAGTTCTTC
cdr3_aa: CASSSEGAGVFHEQFF
v_call: TRBV7-9
d_call: TRBD2
clone_size: NA
j_call: TRBJ2-1

cdr3_nt: TGTGCCTGGAGTGGGGGAAATCAGCCCCAGCATTTT
cdr3_aa: CAWSGGNQPQHF
v_call: TRBV30
d_call: NA
clone_size: NA
j_call: TRBJ1-5

cdr3_nt: TGTGCCAGCAGCCAAGATGGGTTTTCAGCCAAAAACATTCAGTACTTC
cdr3_aa: CASSQDGFSAKNIQYF
v_call: TRBV14
d_call: NA
clone_size: NA
j_call: TRBJ2-4

cdr3_nt: TGTGCCAGTAGCCATCCGCAAAACTACGAGCAGTACTTC
cdr3_aa: CASSHPQNYEQYF
v_call: TRBV28
d_call: NA
clone_size: NA
j_call: TRBJ2-7

cdr3_nt: TGTGCCAGCAGCCTATCCCGGACAGGGGGCACAGATACGCAGTATTTT
cdr3_aa: CASSLSRTGGTDTQYF
v_call: TRBV7-9
d_call: TRBD1
clone_size: NA
j_call: TRBJ2-3

cdr3_nt: TGTGCCTGGAGGGAAACAGGGGGCTACACCTTC
cdr3_aa: CAWRETGGYTF
v_call: TRBV30
d_call: NA
clone_size: NA
j_call: TRBJ1-2

cdr3_nt: TGCGCCAGCAGTTTTGGGGACAGCCAAAATGTAGAGACCCAGTACTTC
cdr3_aa: CASSFGDSQNVETQYF
v_call: TRBV10-2
d_call: TRBD1
clone_size: NA
j_call: TRBJ2-5

cdr3_nt: TGTGCCAGCAGTTCACCCCCTCATCTAGCCAAAAACATTCAGTACTTC
cdr3_aa: CASSSPPHLAKNIQYF
v_call: TRBV28
d_call: NA
clone_size: NA
j_call: TRBJ2-4

cdr3_nt: TGTGCCAGCAGCTTTTCCAGCGGGAGATCAGATACGCAGTATTTT
cdr3_aa: CASSFSSGRSDTQYF
v_call: TRBV7-3
d_call: TRBD2
clone_size: NA
j_call: TRBJ2-3

cdr3_nt: TGCGCCAGCAGCTTGGCCCTCATCGACACAGATACGCAGTATTTT
cdr3_aa: CASSLALIDTDTQYF
v_call: TRBV5-1
d_call: NA
clone_size: NA
j_call: TRBJ2-3

cdr3_nt: TGTGCCAGCAGCCCAATATCTAGCCCGAACACCGGGGAGCTGTTTTTT
cdr3_aa: CASSPISSPNTGELFF
v_call: TRBV7-2
d_call: NA
clone_size: NA
j_call: TRBJ2-2

cdr3_nt: TGTGCCAGCAGCACCGGCAGGGGCGCCTACAATGAGCAGTTCTTC
cdr3_aa: CASSTGRGAYNEQFF
v_call: TRBV11-3
d_call: NA
clone_size: NA
j_call: TRBJ2-1

cdr3_nt: TGTGCCAGCAGTCGTTTCGACACCTACGAGCAGTACTTC
cdr3_aa: CASSRFDTYEQYF
v_call: TRBV6-6
d_call: NA
clone_size: NA
j_call: TRBJ2-7

cdr3_nt: TGTGCCAGCAGTGGGAGCTCTGGGGCCAACGTCCTGACTTTC
cdr3_aa: CASSGSSGANVLTF
v_call: TRBV6-4
d_call: NA
clone_size: NA
j_call: TRBJ2-6

cdr3_nt: TGTGCCAGCAGCGATTTCCGGGGCCTAAACAATGAGCAGTTCTTC
cdr3_aa: CASSDFRGLNNEQFF
v_call: TRBV5-4
d_call: NA
clone_size: NA
j_call: TRBJ2-1

cdr3_nt: TGTGCCAGCAGCGTAGATCCCCCAGACGGGGTAAAGTACGAGCAGTACTTC
cdr3_aa: CASSVDPPDGVKYEQYF
v_call: TRBV9
d_call: NA
clone_size: NA
j_call: TRBJ2-7

cdr3_nt: TGTGCCAGCAGCCCCACAGGGACCCTAGCGGGTTCGAGCACAGATACGCAGTATTTT
cdr3_aa: CASSPTGTLAGSSTDTQYF
v_call: TRBV11-2
d_call: TRBD2
clone_size: NA
j_call: TRBJ2-3

cdr3_nt: TGTGCCAGCAGCGTCTCTACGGGCTCATCCTACGAGCAGTGCTTC
cdr3_aa: CASSVSTGSSYEQCF
v_call: TRBV6-5
d_call: NA
clone_size: NA
j_call: TRBJ2-7